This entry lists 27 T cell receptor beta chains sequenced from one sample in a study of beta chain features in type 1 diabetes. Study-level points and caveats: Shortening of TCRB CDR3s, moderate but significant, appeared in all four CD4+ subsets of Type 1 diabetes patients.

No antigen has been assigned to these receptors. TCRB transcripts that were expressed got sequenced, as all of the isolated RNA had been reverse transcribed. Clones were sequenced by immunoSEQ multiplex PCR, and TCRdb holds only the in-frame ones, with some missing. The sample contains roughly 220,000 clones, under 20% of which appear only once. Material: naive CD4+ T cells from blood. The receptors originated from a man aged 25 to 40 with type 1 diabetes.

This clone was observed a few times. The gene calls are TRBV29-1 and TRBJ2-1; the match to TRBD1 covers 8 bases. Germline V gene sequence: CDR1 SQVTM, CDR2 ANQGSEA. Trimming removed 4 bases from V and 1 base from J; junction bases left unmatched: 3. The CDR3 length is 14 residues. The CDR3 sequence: CSVARQGSYNEQFF. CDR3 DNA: TGCAGCGTTGCCAGACAGGGGTCCTACAATGAGCAGTTCTTC.

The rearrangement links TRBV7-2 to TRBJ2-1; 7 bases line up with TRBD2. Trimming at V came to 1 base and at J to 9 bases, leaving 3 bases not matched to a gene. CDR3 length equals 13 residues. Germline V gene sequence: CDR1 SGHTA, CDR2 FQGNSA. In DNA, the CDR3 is TGTGCCAGCAGCTTAGTTGGCGGGAGTGAGCAGTTCTTC. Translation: CASSLVGGSEQFF.

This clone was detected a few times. CDR3 residues: CAWDSGSSSTDTQYF. The CDR3 nucleotides are TGTGCCTGGGATTCGGGGTCCTCTAGCACAGATACGCAGTATTTT. V and J are TRBV30 and TRBJ2-3, with D possibly TRBD2 on 5 matching bases. CDR1 GTSNPN and CDR2 SVGIG come from the germline V gene (reference sequence). V was trimmed by 5 bases and J by 0 bases, leaving 15 bases between them. This CDR3 spans 15 amino acids.

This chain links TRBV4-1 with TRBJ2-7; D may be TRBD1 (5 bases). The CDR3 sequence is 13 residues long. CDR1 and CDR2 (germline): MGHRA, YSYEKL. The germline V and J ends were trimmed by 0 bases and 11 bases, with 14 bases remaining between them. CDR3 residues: CASSQDGSQGEYF. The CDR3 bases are TGCGCCAGCAGCCAAGATGGCAGTCAAGGGGAGTACTTC.

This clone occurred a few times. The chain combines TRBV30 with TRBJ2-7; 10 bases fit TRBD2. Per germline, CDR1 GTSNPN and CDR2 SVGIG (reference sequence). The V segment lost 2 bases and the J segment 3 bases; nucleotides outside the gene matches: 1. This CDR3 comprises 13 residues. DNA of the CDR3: TGTGCCTGGAGTAGCGGGAGGGACTACGAGCAGTACTTC. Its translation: CAWSSGRDYEQYF.

The CDR3 DNA follows: TGCAGCGCGCTGGGACAGCTTCAAGAGACCCAGTACTTC. Its protein is CSALGQLQETQYF. This sequence joins TRBV29-1 and TRBJ2-5, with TRBD1 matching over 7 bases. V gave up 7 bases and J gave up 2 bases; unmatched junction bases: 7. The V gene's germline CDR1 is SQVTM and CDR2 ANQGSEA. The CDR3 extends over 13 amino acids. Looking up the rest from reference TRBV29-1 and TRBJ2-5 gives the full variable domain: SAVISQKPSRDICQRGTSLTIQCQVDSQVTMMFWYRQQPGQSLTLIATANQGSEATYESGFVIDKFPISRPNLTFSTLTVSNMSPEDSSIYLCSALGQLQETQYFGPGTRLLVL.

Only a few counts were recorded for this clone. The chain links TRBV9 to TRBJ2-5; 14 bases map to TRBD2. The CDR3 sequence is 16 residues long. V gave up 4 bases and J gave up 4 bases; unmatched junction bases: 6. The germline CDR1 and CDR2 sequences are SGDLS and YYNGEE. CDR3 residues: CASSMGLAGVAETQYF. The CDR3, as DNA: TGTGCCAGCAGCATGGGACTAGCGGGAGTAGCAGAGACCCAGTACTTC.

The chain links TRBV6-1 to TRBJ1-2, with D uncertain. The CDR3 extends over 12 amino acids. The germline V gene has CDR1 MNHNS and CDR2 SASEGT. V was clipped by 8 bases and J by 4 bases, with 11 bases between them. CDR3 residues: CASRPDGYGYTF. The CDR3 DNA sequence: TGTGCCAGCCGGCCGGACGGCTATGGCTACACCTTC.

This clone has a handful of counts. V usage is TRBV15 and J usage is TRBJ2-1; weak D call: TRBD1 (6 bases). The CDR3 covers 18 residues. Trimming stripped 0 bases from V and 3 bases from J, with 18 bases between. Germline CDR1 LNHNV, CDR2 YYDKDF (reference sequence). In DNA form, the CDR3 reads TGTGCCACCAGCAGAGACTTCGGACAGCCATCTTACTACAATGAGCAGTTCTTC. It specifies CATSRDFGQPSYYNEQFF.

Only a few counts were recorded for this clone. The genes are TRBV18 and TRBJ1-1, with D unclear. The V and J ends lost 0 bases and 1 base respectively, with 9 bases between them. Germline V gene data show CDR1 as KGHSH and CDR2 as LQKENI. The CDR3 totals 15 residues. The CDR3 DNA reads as TGTGCCAGCTCACCACCTCGAGGGCCGAACACTGAAGCTTTCTTT. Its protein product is CASSPPRGPNTEAFF.

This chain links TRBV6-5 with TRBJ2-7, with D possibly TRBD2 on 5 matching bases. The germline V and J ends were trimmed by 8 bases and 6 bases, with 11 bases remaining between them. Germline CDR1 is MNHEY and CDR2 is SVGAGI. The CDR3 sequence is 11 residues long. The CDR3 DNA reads TGTGCCAGCGGTCGAGAGGGCGAGCAGTACTTC. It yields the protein CASGREGEQYF.

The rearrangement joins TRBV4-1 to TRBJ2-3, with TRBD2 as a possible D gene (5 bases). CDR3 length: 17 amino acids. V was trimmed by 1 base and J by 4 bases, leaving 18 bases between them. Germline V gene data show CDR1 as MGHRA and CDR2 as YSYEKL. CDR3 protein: CASSQGPQRNPSDTQYF. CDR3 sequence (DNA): TGCGCCAGCAGCCAAGGCCCCCAGCGGAACCCATCAGATACGCAGTATTTT.

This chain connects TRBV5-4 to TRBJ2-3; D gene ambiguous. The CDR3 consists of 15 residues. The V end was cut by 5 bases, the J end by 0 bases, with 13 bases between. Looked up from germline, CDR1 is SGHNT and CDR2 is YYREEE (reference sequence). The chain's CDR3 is CASSSSKGSTDTQYF. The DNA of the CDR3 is TGTGCCAGCAGTTCCTCTAAGGGAAGCACAGATACGCAGTATTTT.

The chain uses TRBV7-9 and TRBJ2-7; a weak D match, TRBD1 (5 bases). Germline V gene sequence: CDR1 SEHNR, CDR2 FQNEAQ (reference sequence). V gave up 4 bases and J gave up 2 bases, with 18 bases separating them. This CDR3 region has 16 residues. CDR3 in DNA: TGTGCCAGCAGCTCATCAGGGTCAGGGAAGCCCTACGAGCAGTACTTC. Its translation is CASSSSGSGKPYEQYF.

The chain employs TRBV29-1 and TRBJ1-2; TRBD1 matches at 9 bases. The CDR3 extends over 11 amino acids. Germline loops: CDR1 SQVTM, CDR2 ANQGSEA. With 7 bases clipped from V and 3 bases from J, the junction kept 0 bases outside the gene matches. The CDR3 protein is CSGTGDYGYTF. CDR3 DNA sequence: TGCAGCGGGACAGGGGACTATGGCTACACCTTC.

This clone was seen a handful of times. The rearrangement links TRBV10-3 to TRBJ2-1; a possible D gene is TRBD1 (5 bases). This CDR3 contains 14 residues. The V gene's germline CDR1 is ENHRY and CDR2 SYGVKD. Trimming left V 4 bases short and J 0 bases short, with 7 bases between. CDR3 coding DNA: TGTGCCATCAGTGGGACAAGCTCCTACAATGAGCAGTTCTTC. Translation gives CAISGTSSYNEQFF.

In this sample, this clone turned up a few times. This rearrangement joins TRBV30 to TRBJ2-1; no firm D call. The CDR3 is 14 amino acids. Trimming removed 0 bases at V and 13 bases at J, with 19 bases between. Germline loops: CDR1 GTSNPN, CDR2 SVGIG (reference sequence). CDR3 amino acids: CAWSVQLGRLDQFF. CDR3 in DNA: TGTGCCTGGAGTGTACAGTTAGGCAGGCTAGATCAGTTCTTC.

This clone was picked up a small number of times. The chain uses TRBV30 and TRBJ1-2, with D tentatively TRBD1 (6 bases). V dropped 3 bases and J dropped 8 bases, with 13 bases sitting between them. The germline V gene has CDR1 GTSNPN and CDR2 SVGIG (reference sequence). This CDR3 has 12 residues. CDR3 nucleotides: TGTGCCTGGAGGGGGACACTCCGCGGCTACACCTTC. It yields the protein CAWRGTLRGYTF.

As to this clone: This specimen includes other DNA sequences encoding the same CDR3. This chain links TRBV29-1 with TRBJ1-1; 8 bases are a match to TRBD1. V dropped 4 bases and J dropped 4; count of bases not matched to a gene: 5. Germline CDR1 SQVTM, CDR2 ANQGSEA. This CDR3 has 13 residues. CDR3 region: CSVAGQGGTEAFF. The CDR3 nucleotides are TGCAGCGTTGCCGGACAGGGAGGCACTGAAGCTTTCTTT.

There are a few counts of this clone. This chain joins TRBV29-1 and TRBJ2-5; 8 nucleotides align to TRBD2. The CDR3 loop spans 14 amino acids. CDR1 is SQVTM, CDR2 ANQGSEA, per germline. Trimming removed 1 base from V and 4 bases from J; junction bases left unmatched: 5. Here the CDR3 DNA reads TGCAGCGTTGAAGGGGTAGCGGGATCAGAGACCCAGTACTTC. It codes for CSVEGVAGSETQYF.

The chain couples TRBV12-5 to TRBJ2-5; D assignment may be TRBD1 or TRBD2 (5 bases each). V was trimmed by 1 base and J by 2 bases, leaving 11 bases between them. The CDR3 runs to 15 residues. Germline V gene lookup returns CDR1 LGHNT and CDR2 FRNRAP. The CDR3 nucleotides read TGTGCTAGTGGTTTGGGAGTTGGGACGCAAGAGACCCAGTACTTC. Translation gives CASGLGVGTQETQYF.

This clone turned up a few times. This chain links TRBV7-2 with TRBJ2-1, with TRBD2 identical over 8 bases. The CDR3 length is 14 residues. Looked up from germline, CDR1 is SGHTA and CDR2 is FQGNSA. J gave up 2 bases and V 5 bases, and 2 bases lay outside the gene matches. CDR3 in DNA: TGTGCCAGCAGCCGGGAGGGAACCTACAATGAGCAGTTCTTC. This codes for CASSREGTYNEQFF.

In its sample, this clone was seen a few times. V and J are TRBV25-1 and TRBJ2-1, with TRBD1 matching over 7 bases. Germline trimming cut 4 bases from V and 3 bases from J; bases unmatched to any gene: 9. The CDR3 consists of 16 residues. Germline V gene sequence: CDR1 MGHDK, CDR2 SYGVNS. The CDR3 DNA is TGTGCCAGCAGTGCCCACCGGGACAGACGCTACAATGAGCAGTTCTTC. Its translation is CASSAHRDRRYNEQFF.

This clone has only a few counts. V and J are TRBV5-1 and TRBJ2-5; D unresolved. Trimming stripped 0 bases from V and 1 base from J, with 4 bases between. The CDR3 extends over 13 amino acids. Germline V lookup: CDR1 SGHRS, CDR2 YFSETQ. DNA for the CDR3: TGCGCCAGCAGCTTGGATGCCCAAGAGACCCAGTACTTC. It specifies CASSLDAQETQYF. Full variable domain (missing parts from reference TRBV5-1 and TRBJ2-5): KAGVTQTPRYLIKTRGQQVTLSCSPISGHRSVSWYQQTPGQGLQFLFEYFSETQRNKGNFPGRFSGRQFSNSRSEMNVSTLELGDSALYLCASSLDAQETQYFGPGTRLLVL.

The DNA of the CDR3 is TGTGCTGAGACAGAGCAAGAGACCCAGTACTTC. It translates to CAETEQETQYF. This chain joins TRBV12-5 and TRBJ2-5, with D perhaps TRBD1 (5 bases). Trimming cost V 11 bases and J 2 bases, with 9 bases left between them. Germline-derived CDR1 and CDR2 are LGHNT and FRNRAP. This CDR3 is built from 11 residues.

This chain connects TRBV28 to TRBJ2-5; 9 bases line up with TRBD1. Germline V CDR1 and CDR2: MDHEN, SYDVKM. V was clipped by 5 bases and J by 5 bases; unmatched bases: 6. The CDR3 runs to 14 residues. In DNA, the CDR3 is TGTGCCAGCAGTCCGGGACAGGGTTGGGAGACCCAGTACTTC. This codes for CASSPGQGWETQYF.

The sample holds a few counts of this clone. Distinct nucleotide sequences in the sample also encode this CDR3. The CDR3 is CASSSTYEQYF. The CDR3 bases are TGTGCCAGCAGTTCTACCTACGAGCAGTACTTC. The rearrangement links TRBV28 to TRBJ2-7; no reliable D call. V lost 4 bases, J lost 2 bases, and 3 bases lay in between. Germline V gene lookup returns CDR1 MDHEN and CDR2 SYDVKM. This CDR3 has 11 amino acids.